Each of the 27 T cell receptor beta chains below was sequenced from the same sample in a study of PD-L1 blockade in urothelial cancer. The time point denotes: peripheral blood 6 weeks after treatment start. TCRdb keeps only in-frame clones here, not all; method: immunoSEQ multiplex PCR. The sample records around 120,000 clones, roughly 89% being singletons. The source material was PBMCs, sampled around atezolizumab (anti-PD-L1) treatment. Receptors originate from a man aged 60 to 69 with urothelial cancer.

The CDR3: CASSFTAVYGYTF. DNA of the CDR3: TGTGCCAGCAGTTTCACAGCCGTCTATGGCTACACCTTC. V is TRBV28 and J is TRBJ1-2; D unresolved. Germline V gene data show CDR1 as MDHEN and CDR2 as SYDVKM. Trimming took off 3 bases at V and 4 bases at J, with 9 bases between the two ends. This CDR3 contains 13 residues.

The V call is TRBV19, the J call TRBJ1-5, with a weak D call TRBD1 (5 bases). V shed 1 base and J shed 0 bases, with 7 bases lying between them. Germline values: CDR1 LNHDA, CDR2 SQIVND (reference sequence). The CDR3 contains 15 residues. The CDR3 coding sequence is TGTGCCAGTAGTATAGCGGGGGATAGCAATCAGCCCCAGCATTTT. Its translation: CASSIAGDSNQPQHF.

The J gene is TRBJ2-1, the V gene TRBV5-8; 7 nucleotides agree with TRBD2. The CDR3 extends over 16 amino acids. Germline V gives CDR1 SGHTS, CDR2 YDEGEE. The junction had 3 bases not matched to a gene; V was cut back by 0 bases and J by 0 bases. The CDR3 DNA reads as TGTGCCAGCAGCTTGGGCCGGGGGGACTCCTACAATGAGCAGTTCTTC. This codes for CASSLGRGDSYNEQFF.

CDR3 residues: CASSLTYEQYF. CDR3 coding DNA: TGTGCCAGCAGCCTAACCTACGAGCAGTACTTC. The rearrangement links TRBV14 to TRBJ2-7; D unresolved. This CDR3 is built from 11 residues. Between the trimmed V and J ends, which lost 4 bases and 2 bases, there was a span of 3 bases. CDR1 is SGHDN and CDR2 is FVKESK in the germline V gene.

The chain has TRBV5-1 and TRBJ2-7; D is perhaps TRBD1 (6 bases). V was pared by 0 bases and J by 6 bases, with 7 bases between. The germline CDR1 and CDR2 sequences are SGHRS and YFSETQ. The CDR3 loop spans 12 amino acids. The CDR3 loop is CASSLGGGEQYF. Here the CDR3 DNA reads TGCGCCAGCAGCTTGGGAGGGGGCGAGCAGTACTTC.

J is TRBJ2-5 and V is TRBV10-3; no clear D gene. Trimming shortened V by 3 bases and J by 1 base, and 12 bases separated the two germline ends. The CDR3 contains 15 residues. The germline gives CDR1 ENHRY, CDR2 SYGVKD. The CDR3 here is CAISDGGTIQETQYF. CDR3 coding DNA: TGTGCCATCAGTGACGGCGGCACCATCCAAGAGACCCAGTACTTC.

The CDR3 loop is CASSGGTGLSNQPQHF. The DNA of the CDR3 is TGTGCCAGCAGCGGCGGAACAGGGCTAAGCAATCAGCCCCAGCATTTT. The gene calls are TRBV2 and TRBJ1-5; D is possibly TRBD1 (6 bases). The CDR3 extends over 16 amino acids. From germline, CDR1 is SNHLY and CDR2 FYNNEI. V was clipped by 6 bases and J by 1 base, with 16 bases between them.

The V and J genes are TRBV7-2 and TRBJ1-3; a possible D gene is TRBD1 (5 bases). CDR3 size: 13 residues. From germline, CDR1 is SGHTA and CDR2 FQGNSA. V lost 6 bases to trimming and J lost 5 bases, with 11 bases between them. The CDR3 nucleotides are TGTGCCAGCAGTTCAGGGATTAGAAACACCATATATTTT. Translated: CASSSGIRNTIYF.

This chain connects TRBV18 to TRBJ1-1; 10 bases match TRBD1. With V trimmed by 3 bases and J by 8 bases, 18 bases remained unmatched. This CDR3 is built from 18 residues. Germline CDR1 reads KGHSH; CDR2 reads LQKENI. The CDR3 is CASSPLRQGARETVEAFF. In nucleotides, the CDR3 is TGTGCCAGCTCACCTCTTCGACAGGGGGCGCGGGAAACCGTGGAAGCTTTCTTT.

This chain links TRBV5-5 with TRBJ2-3, with unresolved D. Trimming removed 4 bases from V and 3 bases from J, with 9 bases in between. The length of the CDR3 is 13 residues. CDR1 is SGHKS and CDR2 is YYEKEE in the germline V gene (reference sequence). The CDR3 sequence is CASSRLGTDTQYF. The CDR3 DNA is TGTGCCAGCAGCCGCCTAGGAACAGATACGCAGTATTTT. The entire variable domain, with the rest obtained from reference TRBV5-5 and TRBJ2-3, is as follows: DAGVTQSPTHLIKTRGQQVTLRCSPISGHKSVSWYQQVLGQGPQFIFQYYEKEERGRGNFPDRFSARQFPNYSSELNVNALLLGDSALYLCASSRLGTDTQYFGPGTRLTVL.

This chain joins TRBV4-3 and TRBJ2-3, with TRBD2 identical over 12 bases. V trimming: 4 bases; J trimming: 1 base; junction bases outside the gene matches: 18. The CDR3 has 21 amino acids. The germline V gene encodes CDR1 LGHNA and CDR2 YSLEER. CDR3 bases: TGCGCCAGCAGCCTCAAAGCGGCCCTAGCGGGGGGGCCCGGTGGCACAGATACGCAGTATTTT. Protein sequence: CASSLKAALAGGPGGTDTQYF.

This rearrangement joins TRBV7-2 to TRBJ2-1, with TRBD2 as a possible D gene (6 bases). Trimming took off 4 bases at V and 10 bases at J, with 20 bases between the two ends. The CDR3 covers 15 residues. Germline assignment: CDR1 SGHTA and CDR2 FQGNSA. The CDR3 region has the DNA TGTGCCAGCAGCTCTGGGGGGAGCCTGGTTTTGGAGCAGTTCTTC. Amino acids: CASSSGGSLVLEQFF.

This chain connects TRBV14 to TRBJ2-7; TRBD2 is a possible D gene (5 bases). CDR3 length equals 14 residues. Germline CDR1 is SGHDN and CDR2 is FVKESK. V lost 4 bases to trimming and J lost 2 bases, with 12 bases between them. The CDR3 loop is CASSPTDGTYEQYF. CDR3 bases: TGTGCCAGCAGCCCCACCGACGGGACCTACGAGCAGTACTTC.

This clone was seen once. This chain joins TRBV30 and TRBJ2-3; TRBD1 is a possible D gene (5 bases). Germline V gene sequence: CDR1 GTSNPN, CDR2 SVGIG (reference sequence). The CDR3 runs 12 residues. The V end lost 1 base, the J end lost 10 bases, and 12 bases lay between the germline ends. Here the CDR3 DNA reads TGTGCCTGGAGTGCTTCAGGGTTAGCGCAGTATTTT. Its protein product is CAWSASGLAQYF.

This clone has just a few counts. This sequence joins TRBV5-4 and TRBJ2-2; D possibly corresponds to TRBD2 (6 bases). V lost 0 bases, J lost 4 bases, and 10 bases lay in between. This CDR3 has 15 amino acids. CDR1 is SGHNT, CDR2 YYREEE, per germline (reference sequence). CDR3 region: CASSLGLAITGELFF. The CDR3 DNA follows: TGTGCCAGCAGCTTGGGGCTAGCGATCACCGGGGAGCTGTTTTTT.

The chain recombines TRBV5-1 with TRBJ1-1; D call uncertain. The CDR3 contains 15 residues. V was pared by 3 bases and J by 4 bases, with 16 bases between. Germline-derived CDR1 and CDR2 are SGHRS and YFSETQ. In nucleotides, the CDR3 is TGCGCCAGCAGCTGGGGAGGTGGGCAGCGCACTGAAGCTTTCTTT. Translated, it gives CASSWGGGQRTEAFF.

The V and J genes are TRBV7-9 and TRBJ2-5, with 7 nucleotides matching TRBD1. Germline loops: CDR1 SEHNR, CDR2 FQNEAQ (reference sequence). The CDR3 sequence is 16 residues long. Trimming removed 3 bases from V and 4 bases from J; junction bases left unmatched: 11. The CDR3 DNA is TGTGCCAGCAGCTTGGGGACAGTCAAGTTGGGAGAGACCCAGTACTTC. Amino acid sequence: CASSLGTVKLGETQYF.

The chain combines TRBV7-9 with TRBJ2-7; D gene ambiguous. CDR3 size: 11 residues. The V end was cut by 8 bases, the J end by 2 bases, with 7 bases between. From germline, CDR1 is SEHNR and CDR2 FQNEAQ (reference sequence). CDR3 nucleotide sequence: TGTGCCAGCGCCAGCGCCTACGAGCAGTACTTC. Its protein is CASASAYEQYF.

The rearrangement links TRBV28 to TRBJ2-7; D perhaps matches TRBD2 (6 bases). V gave up 1 base and J gave up 2 bases, with 12 bases separating them. CDR3 length equals 15 residues. From germline, CDR1 is MDHEN and CDR2 SYDVKM. CDR3 bases: TGTGCCAGCAGTTTATCGGGACTGAATGCCTACGAGCAGTACTTC. Amino acid sequence: CASSLSGLNAYEQYF.

The rearrangement uses TRBV4-1 and TRBJ1-5; 9 nucleotides agree with TRBD1. Germline assignment: CDR1 MGHRA and CDR2 YSYEKL. With 0 bases clipped from V and 1 base from J, the junction kept 13 bases outside the gene matches. The CDR3 spans 20 residues. In nucleotides, the CDR3 is TGCGCCAGCAGCCAAGACATACCCGGACAGGGGAAAGGGAGCAATCAGCCCCAGCATTTT. Translated, it gives CASSQDIPGQGKGSNQPQHF.

The chain is built from TRBV4-1 and TRBJ1-5; the D gene is possibly TRBD1 (6 bases). The CDR3 sequence is 17 residues long. Germline V gene lookup returns CDR1 MGHRA and CDR2 YSYEKL. The V end lost 0 bases, the J end lost 3 bases, and 15 bases lay between the germline ends. The CDR3, as DNA: TGCGCCAGCAGCCAAGATACGGGGAGGGGGGTCAATCAGCCCCAGCATTTT. The encoded protein is CASSQDTGRGVNQPQHF.

This chain joins TRBV18 and TRBJ2-3, with TRBD1 matching over 8 bases. The CDR3 contains 17 residues. V lost 1 base, J lost 3 bases, and 9 bases stayed unmatched. Germline CDR1 KGHSH, CDR2 LQKENI. CDR3 nucleotide sequence: TGTGCCAGCTCACCACGGCCAGGGGGCGCCGGTACAGATACGCAGTATTTT. Residues: CASSPRPGGAGTDTQYF.

The genes are TRBV19 and TRBJ2-7, with D hard to call. CDR1 and CDR2 (germline): LNHDA, SQIVND (reference sequence). The CDR3 is 14 amino acids. Trimming stripped 3 bases from V and 6 bases from J, with 15 bases between. The CDR3 loop reads CASSINEISREQYF. The CDR3 DNA is TGTGCCAGTAGTATTAATGAGATCTCCCGCGAGCAGTACTTC.

The genes are TRBV19 and TRBJ1-5; 10 nucleotides agree with TRBD1. The germline gives CDR1 LNHDA, CDR2 SQIVND (reference sequence). V lost 7 bases to trimming and J lost 2 bases; unmatched junction nucleotides: 8. CDR3 length: 16 amino acids. This CDR3 reads CASIRTGGIGNQPQHF. The CDR3 nucleotides read TGTGCCAGTATCCGGACAGGGGGAATAGGCAATCAGCCCCAGCATTTT.

The chain carries TRBV4-1 and TRBJ1-5, with 11 positions matching TRBD1. Germline V gene lookup returns CDR1 MGHRA and CDR2 YSYEKL. The CDR3 contains 17 residues. Trimming removed 3 bases from V and 5 bases from J; junction bases left unmatched: 9. The DNA of the CDR3 is TGCGCCAGCAGCCATCCTCGAGGACAGGGGGCCCATCAGCCCCAGCATTTT. This encodes CASSHPRGQGAHQPQHF.

The table lists this clone with a count of one. This sequence joins TRBV18 and TRBJ1-3; D may be TRBD1 (6 bases). V was trimmed by 1 base and J by 4 bases, leaving 8 bases between them. Looked up from germline, CDR1 is KGHSH and CDR2 is LQKENI. This CDR3 contains 14 residues. This chain's CDR3 is CASSPQGEGNTIYF. The CDR3 nucleotides read TGTGCCAGCTCACCACAGGGGGAAGGAAACACCATATATTTT.

The rearrangement uses TRBV27 and TRBJ2-7; D might be TRBD2 (5 bases). The CDR3 has 15 amino acids. The V and J ends lost 4 bases and 6 bases respectively, with 19 bases between them. Germline CDR1 and CDR2: MNHEY and SMNVEV (reference sequence). CDR3 bases: TGTGCCAGCAGTTCAAGTACAGAGTCTGGAGGCGAGCAGTACTTC. This encodes CASSSSTESGGEQYF.